One sample yielded the 19 T cell receptor beta chains listed below, sequenced in a study of T-cell reconstitution after alpha-beta-depleted transplantation in children. The TCRbeta library incorporated unique molecular identifiers. Via MiXCR, TCRdb re-called the PCR reads, giving one row per CDR3 protein. The sample holds 500,000 to 600,000 distinct CDR3 sequences; about 33% are singletons and the top ten take 2.4%. Sequences were derived from PBMCs from the stem cell graft donor, sampled from the stem cell graft. The receptors come from a human donor who donated a stem cell graft to a child with aplastic anemia.

This clonotype was seen just once. The rearrangement joins TRBV5-1 to TRBJ1-6; D perhaps matches TRBD1 (6 bases). Germline lookup yields CDR1 SGHRS and CDR2 YFSETQ. Trimming left V 4 bases short and J 3 bases short, with 14 bases between. This CDR3 has 16 amino acids. The CDR3 loop reads CASSLGQSIYNSPLHF. CDR3 DNA sequence: TGCGCCAGCAGCCTCGGACAGTCCATCTATAATTCACCCCTCCACTTT.

This clonotype was recorded at least ten times. The chain carries TRBV20-1 and TRBJ2-3, with D perhaps TRBD2 (6 bases). V was cut by 6 bases and J by 6 bases, with 16 bases left in between. Germline CDR1 is DFQATT and CDR2 is SNEGSKA (reference sequence). The CDR3 spans 13 residues. For the CDR3, the DNA is TGCAGTGCCCCGCGGGGCCCCCTTGATACGCAGTATTTT. Protein sequence: CSAPRGPLDTQYF.

The rearrangement joins TRBV11-2 to TRBJ2-5; 11 bases agree with TRBD2. Germline CDR1 is SGHAT and CDR2 is FQNNGV. There are 16 residues in the CDR3. V dropped 1 base and J dropped 5; count of bases not matched to a gene: 6. The CDR3 DNA follows: TGTGCCAGCAGCTTAGGTCTAGCGGGAGGCGCGGAGACCCAGTACTTC. Its protein product is CASSLGLAGGAETQYF.

The rearrangement uses TRBV5-1 and TRBJ2-1; TRBD1 is a possible D gene (6 bases). Germline CDR1 is SGHRS and CDR2 is YFSETQ. The CDR3 extends over 14 amino acids. Trimming removed 8 bases at V and 0 bases at J, with 12 bases between. CDR3 nucleotides: TGCGCCAGTGAGTGGGGGCCCTCCTACAATGAGCAGTTCTTC. It codes for CASEWGPSYNEQFF.

This clonotype appeared a few times. J is TRBJ2-2 and V is TRBV6-2 or TRBV6-3, with D tentatively TRBD1 (5 bases). Looked up from germline, CDR1 is MNHEY and CDR2 is SVGEGT. CDR3 length equals 14 residues. The V and J ends lost 7 bases and 5 bases respectively, with 14 bases between them. The CDR3 nucleotides are TGTGCCAGCAAACTGTCAGGGTTGACCGGGGAGCTGTTTTTT. Amino acids: CASKLSGLTGELFF.

This chain uses TRBV12-3 or TRBV12-4 with TRBJ1-1, with a possible D match to TRBD1 (5 bases). Trimming cost V 6 bases and J 1 base, with 30 bases left between them. The CDR3 contains 20 residues. Here the CDR3 reads CASSHWGRGLIGAENTEAFF. CDR3 nucleotide sequence: TGTGCCAGCAGCCATTGGGGCAGAGGGTTGATTGGTGCGGAGAACACTGAAGCTTTCTTT.

The chain recombines TRBV20-1 with TRBJ2-2; 11 bases line up with TRBD2. V lost 2 bases and J lost 5; bases outside the gene matches: 7. Germline loops: CDR1 DFQATT, CDR2 SNEGSKA (reference sequence). The CDR3 has 16 residues. CDR3: CSARTGLAASTGELFF. CDR3 sequence (DNA): TGCAGTGCTAGAACGGGACTAGCGGCCTCAACCGGGGAGCTGTTTTTT.

The CDR3 here is CASSLSSAGRVEQFF. The CDR3 nucleotides read TGTGCCAGCAGTTTATCCTCAGCGGGACGGGTTGAGCAGTTCTTC. This rearrangement joins TRBV12-3 or TRBV12-4 to TRBJ2-1, with 7 bases identical to TRBD2. The CDR3 runs 15 residues. The V and J ends lost 2 bases and 9 bases, in that order; junction bases with no gene match: 10.

CDR3 sequence (DNA): TGTGCCAGCAGCTTAAGTCCGGGGCATGAGCAGTTCTTC. Amino acid sequence: CASSLSPGHEQFF. The V gene is TRBV11-2, the J gene TRBJ2-1; D tentatively fits TRBD1 or TRBD2 (5 bases each). Germline V gene data show CDR1 as SGHAT and CDR2 as FQNNGV. This CDR3 contains 13 residues. V was clipped by 2 bases and J by 8 bases, with 10 bases between them.

In this sample, this clonotype turned up a few times. The chain combines TRBV7-8 with TRBJ2-3; D is unresolved. The CDR3 covers 14 residues. Trimming left V 1 base short and J 2 bases short, with 7 bases between. CDR1 is SGHVS and CDR2 is FQNEAQ in the germline V gene. Here the CDR3 reads CASSLEGYTDTQYF. The CDR3, as DNA: TGTGCCAGCAGCTTAGAGGGTTACACAGATACGCAGTATTTT.

This clonotype was observed a handful of times. The CDR3 DNA follows: TGCAGTGCTAGCATTTACCTCAACAATGAGCAGTTCTTC. Its protein is CSASIYLNNEQFF. The rearrangement uses TRBV20-1 and TRBJ2-1; no firm D call. V was shortened by 3 bases and J by 5 bases, with 11 bases between the two germline ends. Germline assignment: CDR1 DFQATT and CDR2 SNEGSKA (reference sequence). The CDR3 sequence is 13 residues long.

This clonotype was observed a few times. The genes are TRBV14 and TRBJ2-2; tentatively, D is TRBD2 (5 bases). The germline gives CDR1 SGHDN, CDR2 FVKESK. This CDR3 contains 15 residues. V was trimmed by 1 base and J by 1 base, leaving 7 bases between them. The CDR3 spells CASSQVARNTGELFF. The CDR3 DNA is TGTGCCAGCAGCCAAGTAGCGCGGAACACCGGGGAGCTGTTTTTT.

This chain connects TRBV29-1 to TRBJ2-3; 8 bases are shared with TRBD2. The J segment lost 6 bases and the V segment lost 5 bases, leaving 7 bases of the junction unmatched. This CDR3 spans 13 amino acids. Per germline, CDR1 SQVTM and CDR2 ANQGSEA. CDR3 region: CSVKGVAGDTQYF. The CDR3 bases are TGCAGCGTTAAAGGAGTAGCGGGGGATACGCAGTATTTT.

The chain is built from TRBV21-1 and TRBJ1-6. TRBV21-1 is given as a pseudogene. The length of the CDR3 is 14 residues. This chain's CDR3 is CASSKEEVQSPLHF. CDR3 DNA: TGTGCCAGCAGCAAAGAGGAGGTCCAATCACCCCTCCACTTT.

This clonotype was observed a handful of times. The V call is TRBV4-2, the J call TRBJ1-6; TRBD1 matches at 8 bases. CDR1 LGHNA and CDR2 YNFKEQ come from the germline V gene. J lost 10 bases, V lost 0 bases, and 5 bases had no gene match. The length of the CDR3 is 15 residues. In DNA form, the CDR3 reads TGTGCCAGCAGCCAAGAGCACAGGGGGGACTCACCCCTCCACTTT. Amino acids: CASSQEHRGDSPLHF.

The V and J genes are TRBV28 and TRBJ2-7, with TRBD2 matching over 7 bases. After removal of 3 bases from V and 2 bases from J, the junction contained 4 bases not matched to a gene. The CDR3 is 14 residues long. Germline-derived CDR1 and CDR2 are MDHEN and SYDVKM. The CDR3 nucleotides are TGTGCCAGCAGTTTCGCGGGAGCCGCCTACGAGCAGTACTTC. This sequence encodes CASSFAGAAYEQYF.

The chain carries TRBV2 and TRBJ1-1; D may be TRBD1 (5 bases). Deletions cut 4 bases from V and 4 bases from J, with 13 bases between. The CDR3 is 14 amino acids. The V gene's germline CDR1 is SNHLY and CDR2 FYNNEI. The CDR3 bases are TGTGCCAGCAGTGGGACAAGGAGGGGCACTGAAGCTTTCTTT. It is translated as CASSGTRRGTEAFF.

The table lists this clonotype with a few counts. The chain links TRBV6-2 or TRBV6-3 to TRBJ2-1; the match to TRBD2 covers 7 bases. With 6 bases clipped from V and 10 bases from J, the junction kept 21 bases outside the gene matches. The CDR3 runs 17 residues. Germline assignment: CDR1 MNHEY and CDR2 SVGEGT. The CDR3 DNA reads as TGTGCCAGCAGCCCACTAGCGATGACCCTTACGGTTCAAGAGCAGTTCTTC. This gives the protein CASSPLAMTLTVQEQFF.

This clonotype has only a few counts. The rearrangement uses TRBV6-6 and TRBJ2-2, with a possible D match to TRBD1 (5 bases). This CDR3 comprises 13 residues. The germline V gene encodes CDR1 MNHNY and CDR2 SVGAGI (reference sequence). The germline V and J ends were trimmed by 4 bases and 6 bases, with 9 bases remaining between them. This chain's CDR3 is CASSSGWAGELFF. Here the CDR3 DNA reads TGTGCCAGCAGTTCAGGGTGGGCCGGGGAGCTGTTTTTT.